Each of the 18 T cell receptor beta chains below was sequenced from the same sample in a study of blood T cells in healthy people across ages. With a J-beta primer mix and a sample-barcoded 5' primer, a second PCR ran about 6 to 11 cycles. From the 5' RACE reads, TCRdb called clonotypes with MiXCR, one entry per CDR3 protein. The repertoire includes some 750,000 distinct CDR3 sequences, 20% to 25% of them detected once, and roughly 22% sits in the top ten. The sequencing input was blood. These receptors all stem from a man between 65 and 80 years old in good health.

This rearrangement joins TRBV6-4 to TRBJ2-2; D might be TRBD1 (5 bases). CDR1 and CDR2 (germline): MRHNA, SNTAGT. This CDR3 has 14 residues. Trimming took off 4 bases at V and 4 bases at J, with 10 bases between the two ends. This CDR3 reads CASSALQATGELFF. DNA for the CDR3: TGTGCCAGCAGTGCCCTACAGGCCACCGGGGAGCTGTTTTTT.

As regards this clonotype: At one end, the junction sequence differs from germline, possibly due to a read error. The CDR3 loop is CSSGRTGALYEQYF. The DNA for the CDR3 is TGTTCCAGCGGACGGACAGGGGCATTGTACGAGCAGTACTTC. The chain recombines TRBV6-2 or TRBV6-3 with TRBJ2-5, with 9 bases aligning to TRBD1. The last part of the DNA fits TRBJ2-7 better; the J call may be wrong. The CDR3 length is 14 residues. Germline CDR1 MNHEY, CDR2 SVGEGT.

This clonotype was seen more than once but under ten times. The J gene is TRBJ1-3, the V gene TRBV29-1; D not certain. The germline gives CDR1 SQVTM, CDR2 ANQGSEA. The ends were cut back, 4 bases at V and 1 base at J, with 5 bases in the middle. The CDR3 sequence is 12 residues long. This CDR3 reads CSVGTSGNTIYF. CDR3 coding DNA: TGCAGCGTTGGCACGTCTGGAAACACCATATATTTT.

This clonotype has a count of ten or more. CDR3 residues: CASSLFYNEQFF. As DNA, the CDR3 is TGTGCCAGCAGCTTATTCTACAATGAGCAGTTCTTC. This chain connects TRBV7-2 to TRBJ2-1; D remains unclear. The length of the CDR3 is 12 residues. Trimming left V 2 bases short and J 3 bases short, with 2 bases between. Looked up from germline, CDR1 is SGHTA and CDR2 is FQGNSA.

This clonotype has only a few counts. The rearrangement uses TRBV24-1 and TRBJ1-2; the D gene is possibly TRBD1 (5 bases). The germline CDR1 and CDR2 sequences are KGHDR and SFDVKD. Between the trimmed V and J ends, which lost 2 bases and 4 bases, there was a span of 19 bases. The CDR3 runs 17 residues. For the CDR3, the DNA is TGTGCCACCAGTGATTCCCCCGGGACCGGGTCGGGCTATGGCTACACCTTC. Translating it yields CATSDSPGTGSGYGYTF.

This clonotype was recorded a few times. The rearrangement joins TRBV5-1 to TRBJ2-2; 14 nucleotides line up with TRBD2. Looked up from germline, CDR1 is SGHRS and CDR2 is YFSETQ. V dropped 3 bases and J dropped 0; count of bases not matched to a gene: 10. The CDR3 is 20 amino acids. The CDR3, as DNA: TGCGCCAGCAGCTCGACACCTCCGGGACTAGCGGGGGCGAACACCGGGGAGCTGTTTTTT. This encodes CASSSTPPGLAGANTGELFF.

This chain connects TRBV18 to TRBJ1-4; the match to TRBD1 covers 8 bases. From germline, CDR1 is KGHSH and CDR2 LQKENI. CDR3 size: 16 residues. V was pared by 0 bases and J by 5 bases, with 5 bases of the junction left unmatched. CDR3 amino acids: CASSPPVWTGNEKLFF. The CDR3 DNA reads TGTGCCAGCTCACCACCGGTCTGGACAGGGAATGAAAAACTGTTTTTT.

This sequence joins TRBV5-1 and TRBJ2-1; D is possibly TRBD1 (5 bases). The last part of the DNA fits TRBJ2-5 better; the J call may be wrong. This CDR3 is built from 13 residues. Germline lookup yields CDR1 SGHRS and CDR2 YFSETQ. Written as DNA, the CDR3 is TGCGCCAGCCGGACAAAAGGTGGAGAGACCCAGTACTTC. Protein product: CASRTKGGETQYF.

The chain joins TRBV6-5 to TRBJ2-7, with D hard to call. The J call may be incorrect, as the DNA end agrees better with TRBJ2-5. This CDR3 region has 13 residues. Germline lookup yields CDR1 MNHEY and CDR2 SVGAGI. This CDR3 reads CASSYEVQETQYF. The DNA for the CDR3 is TGTGCCAGCAGTTATGAGGTTCAAGAGACCCAGTACTTC.

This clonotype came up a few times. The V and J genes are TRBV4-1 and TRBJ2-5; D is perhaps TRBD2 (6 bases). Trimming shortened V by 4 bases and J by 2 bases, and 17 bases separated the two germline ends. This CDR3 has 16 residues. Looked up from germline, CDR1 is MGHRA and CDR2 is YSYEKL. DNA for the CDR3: TGCGCCAGCAGCCCCTCAGCGATGGCGGGGCAAGAGACCCAGTACTTC. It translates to CASSPSAMAGQETQYF.

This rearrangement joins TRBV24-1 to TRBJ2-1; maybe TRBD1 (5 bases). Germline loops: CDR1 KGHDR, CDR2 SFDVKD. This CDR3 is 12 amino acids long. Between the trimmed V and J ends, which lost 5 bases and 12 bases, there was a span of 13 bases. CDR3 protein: CATSGGGRRQFF. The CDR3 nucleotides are TGTGCCACCAGTGGGGGCGGCCGTCGGCAGTTCTTC.

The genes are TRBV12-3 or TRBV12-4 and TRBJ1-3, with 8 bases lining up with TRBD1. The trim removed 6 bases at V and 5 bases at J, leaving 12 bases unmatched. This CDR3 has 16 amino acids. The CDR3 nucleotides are TGTGCCAGCAGAATGACAGGGGAGGGTGGAAGAAACACCATATATTTT. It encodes CASRMTGEGGRNTIYF.

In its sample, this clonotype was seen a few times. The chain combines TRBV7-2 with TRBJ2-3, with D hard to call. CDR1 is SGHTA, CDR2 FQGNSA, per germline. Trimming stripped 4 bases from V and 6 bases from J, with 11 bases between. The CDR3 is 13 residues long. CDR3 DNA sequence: TGTGCCAGCAGCTCTCCTCCCGAGGATACGCAGTATTTT. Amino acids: CASSSPPEDTQYF.

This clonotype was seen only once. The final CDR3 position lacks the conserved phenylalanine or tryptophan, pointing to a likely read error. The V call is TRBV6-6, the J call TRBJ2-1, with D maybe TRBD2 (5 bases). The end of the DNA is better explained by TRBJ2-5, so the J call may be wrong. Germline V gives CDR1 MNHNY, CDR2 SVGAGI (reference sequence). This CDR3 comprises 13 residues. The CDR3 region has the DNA TGTGCCAGCAGTTACAGTGCGGGAGAGACCCAGTACTGC. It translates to CASSYSAGETQYC.

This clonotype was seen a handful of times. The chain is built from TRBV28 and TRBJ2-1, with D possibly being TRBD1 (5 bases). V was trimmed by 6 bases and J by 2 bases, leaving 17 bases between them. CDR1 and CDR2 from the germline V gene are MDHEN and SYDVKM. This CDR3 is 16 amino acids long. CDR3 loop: CASRGQVAGTYNEQFF. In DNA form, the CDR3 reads TGTGCCAGCAGAGGCCAAGTGGCAGGGACCTACAATGAGCAGTTCTTC.

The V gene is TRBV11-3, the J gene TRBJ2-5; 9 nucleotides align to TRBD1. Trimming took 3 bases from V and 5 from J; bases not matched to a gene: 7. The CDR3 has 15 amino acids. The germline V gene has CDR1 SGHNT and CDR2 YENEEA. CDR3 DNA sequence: TGTGCCAGCAGCTTGGCACAGGGGGCGGTGGAGACCCAGTACTTC. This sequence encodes CASSLAQGAVETQYF.

In nucleotides, the CDR3 is TGTGCCAGCAGCTTAAACAGGTTCTATGGCTACACCTTC. This gives the protein CASSLNRFYGYTF. The chain carries TRBV13 and TRBJ1-2, with D maybe TRBD1 (5 bases). CDR1 and CDR2 from the germline V gene are PRHDT and FYEKMQ (reference sequence). With 2 bases removed from V and 4 bases from J, the gap between germline ends came to 8 bases. This CDR3 region has 13 residues.

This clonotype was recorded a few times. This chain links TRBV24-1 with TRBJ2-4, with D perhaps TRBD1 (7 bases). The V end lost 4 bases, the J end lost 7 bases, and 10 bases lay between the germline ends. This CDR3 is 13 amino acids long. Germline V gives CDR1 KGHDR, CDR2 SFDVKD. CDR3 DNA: TGTGCCACCAGTGACAGGGGGAGGAACATTCAGTACTTC. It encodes CATSDRGRNIQYF.